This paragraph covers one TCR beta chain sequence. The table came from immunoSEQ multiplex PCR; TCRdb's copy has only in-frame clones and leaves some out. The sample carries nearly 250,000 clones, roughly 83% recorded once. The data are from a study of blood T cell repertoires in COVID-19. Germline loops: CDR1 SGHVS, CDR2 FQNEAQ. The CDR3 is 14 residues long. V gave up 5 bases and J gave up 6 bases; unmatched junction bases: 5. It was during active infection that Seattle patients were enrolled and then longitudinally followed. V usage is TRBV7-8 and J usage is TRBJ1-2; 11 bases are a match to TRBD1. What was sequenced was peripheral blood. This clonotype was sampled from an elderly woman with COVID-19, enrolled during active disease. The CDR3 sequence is CASSRDRGWDGYTF. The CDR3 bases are TGTGCCAGCAGCCGGGACAGGGGGTGGGATGGCTACACCTTC.